The TCR beta chain described here comes from a study of CD8 T cells in Susac syndrome. Random hexamers served to reverse transcribe roughly 0.45 to 1 ug RNA. Amplification of TCR beta CDR3 was carried out by immunoSEQ multiplex PCR, which covered 54 Vbeta and 13 Jbeta segments. TCRdb re-called the immunoSEQ multiplex PCR reads through MiXCR, storing one row per CDR3 protein. The table has over 95,000 distinct CDR3 sequences, 85% to 95% seen once. The CDR3 has 13 residues. V gave up 0 bases and J gave up 3 bases, with 8 bases separating them. In germline, CDR1 is DFQATT, CDR2 SNEGSKA (reference sequence).

The clonotype comes from a human donor in good health. V and J are TRBV20-1 and TRBJ1-2; D gene uncertain. The sequenced sample was CD4+ T cells from PBMCs. For the CDR3, the DNA is TGCAGTGCTAGAGAAGGAATTGACTATGGCTACACCTTC. Translated: CSAREGIDYGYTF.